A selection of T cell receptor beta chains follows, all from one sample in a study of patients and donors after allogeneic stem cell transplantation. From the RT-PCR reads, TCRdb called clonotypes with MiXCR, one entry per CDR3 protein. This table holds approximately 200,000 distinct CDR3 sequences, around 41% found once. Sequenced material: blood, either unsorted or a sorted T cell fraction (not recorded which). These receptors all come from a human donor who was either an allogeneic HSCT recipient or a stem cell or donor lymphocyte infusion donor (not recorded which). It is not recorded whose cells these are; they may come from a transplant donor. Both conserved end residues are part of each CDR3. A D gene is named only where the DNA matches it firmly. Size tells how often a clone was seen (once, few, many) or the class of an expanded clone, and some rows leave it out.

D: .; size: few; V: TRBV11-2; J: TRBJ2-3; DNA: TGTGCCAGCAGCTACAGCCGGACACTCGTACAGGATACGCAGTATTTT; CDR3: CASSYSRTLVQDTQYF
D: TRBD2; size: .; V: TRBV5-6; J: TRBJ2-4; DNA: TGTGCCAGCAGTCCCCGAGGGACTAAGCAAAACATTCAGTACTTC; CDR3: CASSPRGTKQNIQYF
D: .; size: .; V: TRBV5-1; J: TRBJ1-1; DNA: TGCGCCAGCAGCTTGGCCAGTGTCGGGCAGGACCCCATGAACACTGAAGCTTTCTTT; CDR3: CASSLASVGQDPMNTEAFF
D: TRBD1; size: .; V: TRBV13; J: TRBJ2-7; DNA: TGTGCCAGCAGCCCTGACAGGGTAAAAGGATCCTACGAGCAGTACTTC; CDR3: CASSPDRVKGSYEQYF
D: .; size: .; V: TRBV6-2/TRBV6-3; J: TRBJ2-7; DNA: TGTGCCAGCAGTTACGGCTCGGACGAGCAGTACTTC; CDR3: CASSYGSDEQYF
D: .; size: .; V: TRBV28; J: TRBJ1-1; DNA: TGTGCCAGCAGTTTAGGGGGGTCCCTAACTGAAGCTTTCTTT; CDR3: CASSLGGSLTEAFF
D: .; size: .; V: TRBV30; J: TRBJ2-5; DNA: TGTGCCTGGAGTGTACGCGAGCCTCTCCAAGAGACCCAGTACTTC; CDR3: CAWSVREPLQETQYF
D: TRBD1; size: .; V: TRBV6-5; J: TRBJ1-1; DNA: TGTGCCAGCAGACCGGACAGGGTCGGTACTGAAGCTTTCTTT; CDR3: CASRPDRVGTEAFF
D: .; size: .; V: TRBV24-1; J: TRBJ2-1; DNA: TGTGCCACCAGTGATTCGAGAACAGGGAATGAGCAGTTCTTC; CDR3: CATSDSRTGNEQFF
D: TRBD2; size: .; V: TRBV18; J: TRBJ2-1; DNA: TGTGCCACCTTGACTAGCGGCTCCTACAATGAGCAGTTCTTC; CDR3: CATLTSGSYNEQFF
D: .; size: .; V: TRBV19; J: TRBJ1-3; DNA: TGTGCCAGTAGTACGGACTCTGGAAACACCATATATTTT; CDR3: CASSTDSGNTIYF
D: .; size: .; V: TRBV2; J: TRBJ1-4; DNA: TGTGCCAGCATAGGGCAGGTAATGAGGAAACTGTTTTTT; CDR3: CASIGQVMRKLFF
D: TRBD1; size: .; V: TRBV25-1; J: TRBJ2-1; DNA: TGTGCCAGCAGTGCCGGGACAGGGTGGGACAATGAGCAGTTCTTC; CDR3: CASSAGTGWDNEQFF
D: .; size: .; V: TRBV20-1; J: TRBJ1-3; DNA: TGCAGTGCTAGGCAGGACGGCTCTGGAAACACCATATATTTT; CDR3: CSARQDGSGNTIYF
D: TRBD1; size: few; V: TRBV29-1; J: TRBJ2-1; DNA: TGCAGCGTCGTCGGGACAGGATACAATGAGCAGTTCTTC; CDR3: CSVVGTGYNEQFF
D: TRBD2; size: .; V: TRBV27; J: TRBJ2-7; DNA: TGTGCCAGCAGTTCAAACGTGGGGACTAGCGCGACCTACGAGCAGTACTTC; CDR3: CASSSNVGTSATYEQYF
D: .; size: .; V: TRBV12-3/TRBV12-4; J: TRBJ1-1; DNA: TGTGCCAGCAGTTTCGCCATGAACACTGAAGCTTTCTTT; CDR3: CASSFAMNTEAFF
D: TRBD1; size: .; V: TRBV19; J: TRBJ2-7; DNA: TGTGCCAGTAGTACCCGACAGGGAACGATTGGCGAGCAGTACTTC; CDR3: CASSTRQGTIGEQYF
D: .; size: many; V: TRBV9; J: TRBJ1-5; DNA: TGTGCCAGCAGCGTAGGTGGGGGCAATCAGCCCCAGCATTTT; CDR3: CASSVGGGNQPQHF
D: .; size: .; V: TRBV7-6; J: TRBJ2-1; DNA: TGTGCCAGCAGCTATTTCGAACGGGGTTGGCTAGCGAGCTACAATGAGCAGTTCTTC; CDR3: CASSYFERGWLASYNEQFF
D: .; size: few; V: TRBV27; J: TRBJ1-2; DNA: TGTGCCAGCATGCCCGGAGTAGCTAACTATGGCTACACCTTC; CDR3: CASMPGVANYGYTF
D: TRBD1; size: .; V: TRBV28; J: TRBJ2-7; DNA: TGTGCCAGCAGCTTTGACAGGGTCGGACTGGATACCTACGAGCAGTACTTC; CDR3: CASSFDRVGLDTYEQYF
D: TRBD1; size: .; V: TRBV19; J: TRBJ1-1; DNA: TGTGCCAGTAGTCCCGAGGGACAGCCTAAGAACACTGAAGCTTTCTTT; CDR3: CASSPEGQPKNTEAFF
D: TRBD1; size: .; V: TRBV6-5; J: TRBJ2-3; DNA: TGTGCCAGCAGTAAAACAGGGGGCATCACAGATACGCAGTATTTT; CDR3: CASSKTGGITDTQYF
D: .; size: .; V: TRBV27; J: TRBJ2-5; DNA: TGTGCCAGCAGTTGGGGCGTCACTCCTCAAGAGACCCAGTACTTC; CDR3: CASSWGVTPQETQYF
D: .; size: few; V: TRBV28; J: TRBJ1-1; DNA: TGTGCCAGCAGCCCACGGCCAGGGAACACTGAAGCTTTCTTT; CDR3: CASSPRPGNTEAFF
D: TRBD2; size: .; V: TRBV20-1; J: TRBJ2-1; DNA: TGCAGTGCCGCGCCCCTAGCGGGAGCCCCCAATGAGCAGTTCTTC; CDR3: CSAAPLAGAPNEQFF
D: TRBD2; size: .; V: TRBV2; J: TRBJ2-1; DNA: TGTGCCAGCAGCCAAAGGCCCTTAGCGGGAGGTCACCCGTTCTTC; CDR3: CASSQRPLAGGHPFF
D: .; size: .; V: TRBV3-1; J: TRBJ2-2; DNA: TGTGCCAGCAGCCAAAAGGGGCTGGGTGCGAACACCGGGGAGCTGTTTTTT; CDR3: CASSQKGLGANTGELFF
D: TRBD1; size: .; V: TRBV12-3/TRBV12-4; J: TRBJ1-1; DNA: TGTGCCAGCAGTACCAGACAGGGAGGGGACACTGAAGCTTTCTTT; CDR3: CASSTRQGGDTEAFF
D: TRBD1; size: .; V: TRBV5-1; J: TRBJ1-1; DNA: TGCGCCAGCAGCTTGAAGGGAGGCCCGGGACAGACGAACACTGAAGCTTTCTTT; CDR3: CASSLKGGPGQTNTEAFF
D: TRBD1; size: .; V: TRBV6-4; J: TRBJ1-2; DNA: TGTGCCAGCAGTTCTAAAGCCGACAGGGTAAAAATTGGCTACACCTTC; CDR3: CASSSKADRVKIGYTF
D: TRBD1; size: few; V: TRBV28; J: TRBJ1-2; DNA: TGTGCCAGCAGTTTGAAACAGGGGGCTAAGGGCTACACCTTC; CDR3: CASSLKQGAKGYTF
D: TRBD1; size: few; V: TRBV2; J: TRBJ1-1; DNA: TGTGCCAGCAGTGGTCCGGGACAGCCGATAGTCATGAACACTGAAGCTTTCTTT; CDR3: CASSGPGQPIVMNTEAFF
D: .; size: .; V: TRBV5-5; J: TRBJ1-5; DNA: TGTGCCAGCAGCTTGGTGACAGCCTATAGCAATCAGCCCCAGCATTTT; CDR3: CASSLVTAYSNQPQHF
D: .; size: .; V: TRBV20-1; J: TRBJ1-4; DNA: TGCAGTGCTCCTCTAGATGAAAAACTGTTTTTT; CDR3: CSAPLDEKLFF
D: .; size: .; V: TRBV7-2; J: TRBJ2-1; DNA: TGTGCCAGCAGCTTAGACTCACCAACCTACAATGAGCAGTTCTTC; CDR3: CASSLDSPTYNEQFF
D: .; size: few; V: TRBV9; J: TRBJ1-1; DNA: TGTGCCAGCAGCCCTACAGAGGGACTTAGAGCTTTCTTT; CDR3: CASSPTEGLRAFF
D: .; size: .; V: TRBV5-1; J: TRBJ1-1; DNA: TGCGCCAGCAGCTTACGACAGACAGAAGCTTTCTTT; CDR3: CASSLRQTEAFF
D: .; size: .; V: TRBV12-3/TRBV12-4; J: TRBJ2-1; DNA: TGTGCCAGCAGTTCTCGTACCCACAATGAGCAGTTCTTC; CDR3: CASSSRTHNEQFF
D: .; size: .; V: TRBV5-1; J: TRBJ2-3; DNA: TGCGCCAGCAGCGCGGACCTTCTCACAGATACGCAGTATTTT; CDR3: CASSADLLTDTQYF
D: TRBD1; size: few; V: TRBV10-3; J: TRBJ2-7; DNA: TGTGCCACCACCACAGGGGACTCCTACGAGCAGTACTTC; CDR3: CATTTGDSYEQYF
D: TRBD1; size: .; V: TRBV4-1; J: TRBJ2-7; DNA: TGCGCCAGCAGCTCCGAATCAGGGACAGGGAGCTCCTACGAGCAGTACTTC; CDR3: CASSSESGTGSSYEQYF
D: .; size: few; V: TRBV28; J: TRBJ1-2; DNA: TGTGCCAGCAGAACTCCGGGGCTAGGGTACGACTATGGCTACACCTTC; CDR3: CASRTPGLGYDYGYTF
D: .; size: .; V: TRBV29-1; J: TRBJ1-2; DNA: TGCAGCGTTGGTCCGCTGGTGGCAGTTCGGGACTATGGCTACACCTTC; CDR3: CSVGPLVAVRDYGYTF
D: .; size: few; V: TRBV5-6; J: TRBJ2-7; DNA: TGTGCCAGCAGCTTGGGTGACAGAACCTCCTACGAGCAGTACTTC; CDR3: CASSLGDRTSYEQYF
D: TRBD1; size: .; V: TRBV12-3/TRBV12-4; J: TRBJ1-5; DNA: TGTGCCAGCAGTGGACAGGGCAGGGGTCAGCCCCAGCATTTT; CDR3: CASSGQGRGQPQHF
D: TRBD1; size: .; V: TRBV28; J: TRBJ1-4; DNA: TGTGCCAGCAGTCGACAGGGGGCAGGCGAAAAACTGTTTTTT; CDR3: CASSRQGAGEKLFF
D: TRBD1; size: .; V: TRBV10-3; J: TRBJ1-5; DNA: TGTGCCATCAGCGACACAGGGGGCGGTCAGCCCCAGCATTTT; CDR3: CAISDTGGGQPQHF
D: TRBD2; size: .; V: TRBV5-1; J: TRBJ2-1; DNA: TGCGCCTGTAGCTTGGATGGTAGCGGGCGGTACAATGAGCAGTTCTTC; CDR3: CACSLDGSGRYNEQFF
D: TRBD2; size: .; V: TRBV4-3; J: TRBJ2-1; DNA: TGCGCCAGCAGCCAACCCTGGACTAGCGGGAGGCCTGGCTACAATGAGCAGTTCTTC; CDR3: CASSQPWTSGRPGYNEQFF
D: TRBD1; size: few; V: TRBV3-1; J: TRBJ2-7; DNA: TGTGCCAGCAGCCCCGGGACAGGGGGCTACGAGCAGTACTTC; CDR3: CASSPGTGGYEQYF
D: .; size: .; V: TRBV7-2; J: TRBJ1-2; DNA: TGTGCCAGCAGCCTCTGGGGGCGCGGGTTTGGCTACACCTTC; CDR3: CASSLWGRGFGYTF
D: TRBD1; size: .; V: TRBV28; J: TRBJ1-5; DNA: TGTGCCAGCAGTACAGGGGGCGGGCAGCACCAGCATTTT; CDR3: CASSTGGGQHQHF
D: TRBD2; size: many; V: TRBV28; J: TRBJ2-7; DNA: TGTGCCAGCAGTCTTACTAGCGGGGGGTACGAGCAGTACTTC; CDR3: CASSLTSGGYEQYF
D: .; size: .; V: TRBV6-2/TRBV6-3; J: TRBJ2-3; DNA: TGTGCCAGCAGCCTAATGGGGGTTCTTAACACAGATACGAAGTATTTT; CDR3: CASSLMGVLNTDTKYF
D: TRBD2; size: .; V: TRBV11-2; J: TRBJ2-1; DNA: TGTGCCAGCAGCCGAGAACGGGAGGGCGGGTTCTTC; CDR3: CASSREREGGFF